This paragraph reports one T cell receptor beta chain. As yet, its antigen is unknown. According to the study, genomic DNA was the template for TCR beta VDJ and CDR3 profiling. Each CDR3 protein gets one entry after TCRdb re-called the reads with MiXCR. The sample holds approximately 180,000 distinct CDR3 sequences, under 50% seen once. These data originate in a study of CD8+CD57+ T cells in acquired aplastic anemia. On the study more broadly: 3 to 3.5 ug was the average amount of DNA from sorted CD4+ and CD8+ cells.

Points from the study as a whole: With respect to CD8+ Simpson's diversity, patients and controls did not differ significantly. Researchers report that about 28 CD8+ CDR3 sequences appeared in both patients and controls.

Patients included in sequencing had previously demonstrated CD8+CD57+ cell expansion by flow cytometry. This CDR3 is 13 amino acids long. V lost 4 bases and J lost 7; bases outside the gene matches: 4. The germline gives CDR1 SGHTA, CDR2 FQGNSA. The rearrangement joins TRBV7-2 to TRBJ1-1; 9 bases line up with TRBD1. Sequencing was carried out using sorted CD4+, CD8+, or CD8+CD57+ T cells (not recorded which) from PBMCs. The TCR sequence derives from a human donor with aplastic anemia. The CDR3 DNA is TGTGCCAGCAGCTGGGACAGGGCCGTTGAAGCTTTCTTT. Translated, it gives CASSWDRAVEAFF.